The rows below give T cell receptor beta chains drawn from one sample of a study of blood T cell repertoires in COVID-19. Repertoires were generated with immunoSEQ multiplex PCR, while TCRdb's copy carries only in-frame clones and drops some. In the table there are around 150,000 clones, roughly 91% of which are singletons. Sequencing used peripheral blood. These receptors all come from a woman between 45 and 60 years old with acute or convalescent COVID-19. CDR3s include the opening cysteine and the closing phenylalanine or tryptophan. The order of the fields is V gene, J gene, CDR3 length, D gene, CDR3 protein, CDR3 DNA. The D gene is left open where the match is weak.

TRBV5-4	TRBJ1-4	13	TRBD1	CASSLGGQGHFLF	TGTGCCAGCAGCTTAGGGGGACAGGGGCATTTTCTTTTT
TRBV7-9	TRBJ1-2	12	-	CASSYSQAGYTF	TGTGCCAGCAGTTACTCACAGGCTGGCTACACCTTC
TRBV19	TRBJ1-1	13	-	CASRRGGTPEAFF	TGTGCCAGTAGGAGGGGGGGGACCCCTGAAGCTTTCTTT
TRBV19	TRBJ1-5	19	TRBD1	CASTRRGQGGIQVNQPQHF	TGTGCCAGTACCCGCAGGGGACAGGGAGGCATCCAAGTCAATCAGCCCCAGCATTTT
TRBV7-8	TRBJ1-4	17	-	CASSSYYSGKTNEKLFF	TGTGCCAGCAGCTCGTACTACTCAGGGAAGACTAATGAAAAACTGTTTTTT
TRBV25-1	TRBJ2-1	13	TRBD1	CASSVDRGNEQFF	TGTGCCAGCAGTGTCGACAGGGGTAATGAGCAGTTCTTC
TRBV20-1	TRBJ1-4	11	-	CSAYRVEKLFF	TGCAGTGCTTACAGGGTGGAAAAACTGTTTTTT
TRBV5-8	TRBJ2-6	17	-	CASISDRDYSGANVLTF	TGTGCCAGCATCTCGGACAGAGATTACTCTGGGGCCAACGTCCTGACTTTC
TRBV6-2/TRBV6-3	TRBJ1-5	15	-	CASSYRGGQGQPQHF	TGTGCCAGCAGTTACCGCGGGGGGCAGGGTCAGCCCCAGCATTTT
TRBV6-1	TRBJ2-7	11	-	CASSEGNEQYF	TGTGCCAGCAGTGAAGGTAACGAGCAGTACTTC
TRBV2	TRBJ1-4	14	TRBD1	CASRPGQVNEKLFF	TGTGCCAGCAGGCCGGGACAGGTTAATGAAAAACTGTTTTTT
TRBV2	TRBJ1-1	11	-	CASSERRSAFF	TGTGCCAGCAGTGAACGGCGGTCGGCTTTCTTT
TRBV2	TRBJ2-7	16	TRBD2	CASSPPGLAGLYEQYF	TGTGCCAGCAGTCCCCCGGGACTAGCGGGACTTTACGAGCAGTACTTC
TRBV28	TRBJ1-2	12	-	CASSSSSWQNHF	TGTGCCAGCAGTTCTTCTTCGTGGCAGAACCACTTC